The 6 T cell receptor beta chains given below trace back to one sample, sequenced in a study of siplizumab effects on memory and regulatory T cells. The method was immunoSEQ multiplex PCR; TCRdb's version includes in-frame clones alone and lacks a portion of them. The repertoire consists of 70,000 to 100,000 clones, with over 85% occurring once and the leading ten covering 5.5% to 7.5%. Material: CD8+ T cells sorted from blood. Receptor source: a human donor in good health.

The chain joins TRBV4-2 to TRBJ2-5, with 8 bases that match TRBD2. The CDR3 runs to 16 residues. Per germline, CDR1 LGHNA and CDR2 YNFKEQ. V gave up 3 bases and J gave up 5 bases; unmatched junction bases: 11. CDR3 nucleotide sequence: TGTGCCAGCAGCCAGCAGGCGGGAGGAGGAGGGGAGACCCAGTACTTC. Translating gives CASSQQAGGGGETQYF.

The chain is built from TRBV5-8 and TRBJ2-3; D may match TRBD1 or TRBD2 (6 bases each). V lost 4 bases, J lost 4 bases, and 13 bases lay in between. The V gene's germline CDR1 is SGHTS and CDR2 YDEGEE. There are 14 residues in the CDR3. The CDR3 nucleotides are TGTGCCAGCAGCGGGAGGCCAGGGGCAGATACGCAGTATTTT. It is translated as CASSGRPGADTQYF.

V and J are TRBV27 and TRBJ1-4, with D perhaps TRBD1 (5 bases). The CDR3 runs to 14 residues. The V end was cut by 3 bases, the J end by 7 bases, with 12 bases between. Germline CDR1 MNHEY, CDR2 SMNVEV (reference sequence). The CDR3 loop is CASSFGTPSEKLFF. The CDR3 DNA sequence: TGTGCCAGCAGTTTTGGGACCCCTAGTGAAAAACTGTTTTTT. The full variable domain, with the rest looked up from reference TRBV27 and TRBJ1-4, is EAQVTQNPRYLITVTGKKLTVTCSQNMNHEYMSWYRQDPGLGLRQIYYSMNVEVTDKGDVPEGYKVSRKEKRNFPLILESPSPNQTSLYFCASSFGTPSEKLFFGSGTQLSVL.

A single count supports this clone. Written as DNA, the CDR3 is TGTGCCAGCAGTTTAGGTGGGGCTTATCAGCCCCAGCATTTT. It is translated as CASSLGGAYQPQHF. The genes are TRBV27 and TRBJ1-5, with D perhaps TRBD1 (5 bases). V shed 2 bases and J shed 5 bases, with 10 bases lying between them. The CDR3 is 14 amino acids. CDR1 MNHEY and CDR2 SMNVEV come from the germline V gene (reference sequence).

The rearrangement links TRBV6-5 to TRBJ1-1; D remains unclear. CDR1 is MNHEY, CDR2 SVGAGI, per germline. The V gene lost 5 bases and the J gene lost 3 bases, with 10 bases spanning the gap. There are 13 residues in the CDR3. The CDR3 spells CASSPPGDTEAFF. For the CDR3, the DNA is TGTGCCAGCAGTCCTCCAGGCGACACTGAAGCTTTCTTT.

The rearrangement links TRBV19 to TRBJ2-2; 8 bases align to TRBD1. The CDR3 runs to 14 residues. Germline V gives CDR1 LNHDA, CDR2 SQIVND (reference sequence). Germline trimming cut 7 bases from V and 1 base from J; bases unmatched to any gene: 2. The CDR3 region is CASTTGGNTGELFF. The CDR3 bases are TGTGCCAGTACTACAGGGGGGAACACCGGGGAGCTGTTTTTT. Full variable domain (rest looked up from reference TRBV19 and TRBJ2-2): DGGITQSPKYLFRKEGQNVTLSCEQNLNHDAMYWYRQDPGQGLRLIYYSQIVNDFQKGDIAEGYSVSREKKESFPLTVTSAQKNPTAFYLCASTTGGNTGELFFGEGSRLTVL.